The 16 T cell receptor beta chains below all came from one sample that was sequenced in a study of blood T cell repertoires in COVID-19. TCRdb's copy holds only in-frame clones and misses some; the assay was immunoSEQ multiplex PCR. The data hold around 130,000 clones, with around 78% observed a single time. The sample comprised peripheral blood. These receptors came from a human donor in a cohort sampled during active COVID-19.

In its sample, this clone was seen a few times. This chain connects TRBV11-2 to TRBJ2-7; TRBD2 is a possible D gene (5 bases). V dropped 0 bases and J dropped 5 bases, with 11 bases sitting between them. The CDR3 totals 14 residues. In germline, CDR1 is SGHAT, CDR2 FQNNGV. The CDR3 nucleotides read TGTGCCAGCAGCTTAGATAGAGGGCTCGACGAGCAGTACTTC. This gives the protein CASSLDRGLDEQYF.

The CDR3 spells CASSRSTSRADTQYF. The CDR3, as DNA: TGTGCCAGCAGCCGCTCGACTAGCAGGGCAGATACGCAGTATTTT. V usage is TRBV4-2 and J usage is TRBJ2-3, with 7 bases fitting TRBD2. The V and J ends lost 4 bases and 4 bases, in that order; junction bases with no gene match: 8. Looked up from germline, CDR1 is LGHNA and CDR2 is YNFKEQ. The CDR3 is 15 amino acids.

CDR3 bases: TGCGCCAGCAGCCTTCTACAGGGGATCAATGAAAAACTGTTTTTT. This codes for CASSLLQGINEKLFF. The chain combines TRBV5-1 with TRBJ1-4; 7 bases are a match to TRBD1. The CDR3 is 15 residues long. CDR1 and CDR2 (germline): SGHRS, YFSETQ. After removal of 4 bases from V and 5 bases from J, the junction contained 8 bases not matched to a gene.

This sequence joins TRBV9 and TRBJ1-1, with D perhaps matching TRBD1 (6 bases). V was trimmed by 3 bases and J by 3 bases, leaving 18 bases between them. There are 16 residues in the CDR3. Per germline, CDR1 SGDLS and CDR2 YYNGEE. The CDR3 loop is CASSDNLGAGDTEAFF. Written as DNA, the CDR3 is TGTGCCAGCAGCGATAACTTGGGGGCGGGGGACACTGAAGCTTTCTTT.

This clone came up once. This chain uses TRBV30 with TRBJ2-3; 9 positions agree with TRBD2. V dropped 3 bases and J dropped 3; count of bases not matched to a gene: 1. Germline-derived CDR1 and CDR2 are GTSNPN and SVGIG (reference sequence). The CDR3 loop spans 13 amino acids. CDR3: CAWRAGGTDTQYF. The CDR3 region has the DNA TGTGCCTGGAGAGCGGGGGGAACAGATACGCAGTATTTT.

V is TRBV6-6 and J is TRBJ1-6, with 7 bases fitting TRBD1. The length of the CDR3 is 16 residues. V shed 8 bases, J shed 0 bases, and the junction held 7 bases outside the gene matches. Germline CDR1 is MNHNY and CDR2 is SVGAGI (reference sequence). The CDR3 here is CASRDSYSSYNSPLHF. In nucleotides, the CDR3 is TGTGCCAGCCGGGACAGCTACAGCTCCTATAATTCACCCCTCCACTTT.

The chain couples TRBV7-9 to TRBJ1-1, with 8 bases aligning to TRBD1. This CDR3 is built from 14 residues. Germline values: CDR1 SEHNR, CDR2 FQNEAQ (reference sequence). Trimming cost V 4 bases and J 5 bases; bases outside gene matches: 6. CDR3 region: CASSSDRVQTEAFF. Written as DNA, the CDR3 is TGTGCCAGCAGCTCGGACAGGGTACAGACTGAAGCTTTCTTT.

This chain joins TRBV5-4 and TRBJ2-1; 8 nucleotides agree with TRBD1. The CDR3 runs 16 residues. Germline V CDR1 and CDR2: SGHNT, YYREEE (reference sequence). The V and J ends lost 4 bases and 4 bases, in that order; junction bases with no gene match: 10. CDR3 coding DNA: TGTGCCAGCAGCCAGACCCAGGGGGCCATATACAATGAGCAGTTCTTC. It is translated as CASSQTQGAIYNEQFF.

The chain joins TRBV3-1 (or the pseudogene TRBV3-2) to TRBJ1-1; possible D gene TRBD1, 5 bases. The germline CDR1 and CDR2 sequences are LGHDT and YNNKEL (reference sequence). CDR3 length: 18 residues. Trimming took off 2 bases at V and 7 bases at J, with 26 bases between the two ends. CDR3 coding DNA: TGTGCCAGCAGCCAAAATTTGGGGCTGGGGGGGTCAAGTTATGAAGCTTTCTTT. Translating gives CASSQNLGLGGSSYEAFF.

The gene calls are TRBV27 and TRBJ2-1; D might be TRBD1 (5 bases). Germline lookup yields CDR1 MNHEY and CDR2 SMNVEV (reference sequence). The length of the CDR3 is 15 residues. V was cut by 5 bases and J by 4 bases, with 15 bases left in between. The CDR3, as DNA: TGTGCCAGCAGTATCCAGGGTCCGGCGTACAATGAGCAGTTCTTC. This translates into CASSIQGPAYNEQFF.

V usage is TRBV11-2 and J usage is TRBJ2-5; the match to TRBD2 covers 7 bases. This CDR3 region has 14 residues. Trimming at V came to 8 bases and at J to 1 base, leaving 7 bases not matched to a gene. The germline V gene has CDR1 SGHAT and CDR2 FQNNGV. In DNA, the CDR3 is TGTGCCAGCTCTTGGGGCGGGGGCCAAGAGACCCAGTACTTC. Its translation: CASSWGGGQETQYF.

The rearrangement links TRBV9 to TRBJ2-7; TRBD1 might be the D (7 bases). Between the trimmed V and J ends, which lost 0 bases and 4 bases, there was a span of 14 bases. This CDR3 is 15 amino acids long. Germline V gives CDR1 SGDLS, CDR2 YYNGEE. In DNA, the CDR3 is TGTGCCAGCAGCGTAGGTGTGACAGGGAGGTACGAGCAGTACTTC. This encodes CASSVGVTGRYEQYF.

The V call is TRBV28, the J call TRBJ2-7; 7 positions agree with TRBD2. Germline CDR1 MDHEN, CDR2 SYDVKM. The junction had 10 bases not matched to a gene; V was cut back by 7 bases and J by 4 bases. The CDR3 runs 14 residues. In DNA form, the CDR3 reads TGTGCCAGCATCCCCGGGCAGGGAGGGTACGAGCAGTACTTC. This gives the protein CASIPGQGGYEQYF.

The chain recombines TRBV6-6 with TRBJ1-6; 7 bases agree with TRBD1. The CDR3 is 13 residues long. Germline loops: CDR1 MNHNY, CDR2 SVGAGI (reference sequence). J was trimmed by 9 bases and V by 7 bases; bases with no gene match: 6. The CDR3 protein is CASIDRVISPLHF. The CDR3 bases are TGTGCCAGCATTGACAGGGTGATTTCACCCCTCCACTTT.

The chain recombines TRBV27 with TRBJ2-7; TRBD2 aligns across 14 bases. J was trimmed by 6 bases and V by 5 bases; bases with no gene match: 6. This CDR3 has 15 residues. The germline V gene encodes CDR1 MNHEY and CDR2 SMNVEV (reference sequence). CDR3 sequence: CASSPTSGGAGEQYF. The CDR3 nucleotides read TGTGCCAGCAGTCCGACTAGCGGGGGGGCGGGCGAGCAGTACTTC.

The chain employs TRBV4-1 and TRBJ2-3, with D tentatively TRBD2 (6 bases). CDR1 MGHRA and CDR2 YSYEKL come from the germline V gene. There are 18 residues in the CDR3. Trimming left V 0 bases short and J 6 bases short, with 22 bases between. Here the CDR3 reads CASSQEGSFGGPGDTQYF. For the CDR3, the DNA is TGCGCCAGCAGCCAAGAAGGCTCGTTCGGGGGACCGGGGGATACGCAGTATTTT.